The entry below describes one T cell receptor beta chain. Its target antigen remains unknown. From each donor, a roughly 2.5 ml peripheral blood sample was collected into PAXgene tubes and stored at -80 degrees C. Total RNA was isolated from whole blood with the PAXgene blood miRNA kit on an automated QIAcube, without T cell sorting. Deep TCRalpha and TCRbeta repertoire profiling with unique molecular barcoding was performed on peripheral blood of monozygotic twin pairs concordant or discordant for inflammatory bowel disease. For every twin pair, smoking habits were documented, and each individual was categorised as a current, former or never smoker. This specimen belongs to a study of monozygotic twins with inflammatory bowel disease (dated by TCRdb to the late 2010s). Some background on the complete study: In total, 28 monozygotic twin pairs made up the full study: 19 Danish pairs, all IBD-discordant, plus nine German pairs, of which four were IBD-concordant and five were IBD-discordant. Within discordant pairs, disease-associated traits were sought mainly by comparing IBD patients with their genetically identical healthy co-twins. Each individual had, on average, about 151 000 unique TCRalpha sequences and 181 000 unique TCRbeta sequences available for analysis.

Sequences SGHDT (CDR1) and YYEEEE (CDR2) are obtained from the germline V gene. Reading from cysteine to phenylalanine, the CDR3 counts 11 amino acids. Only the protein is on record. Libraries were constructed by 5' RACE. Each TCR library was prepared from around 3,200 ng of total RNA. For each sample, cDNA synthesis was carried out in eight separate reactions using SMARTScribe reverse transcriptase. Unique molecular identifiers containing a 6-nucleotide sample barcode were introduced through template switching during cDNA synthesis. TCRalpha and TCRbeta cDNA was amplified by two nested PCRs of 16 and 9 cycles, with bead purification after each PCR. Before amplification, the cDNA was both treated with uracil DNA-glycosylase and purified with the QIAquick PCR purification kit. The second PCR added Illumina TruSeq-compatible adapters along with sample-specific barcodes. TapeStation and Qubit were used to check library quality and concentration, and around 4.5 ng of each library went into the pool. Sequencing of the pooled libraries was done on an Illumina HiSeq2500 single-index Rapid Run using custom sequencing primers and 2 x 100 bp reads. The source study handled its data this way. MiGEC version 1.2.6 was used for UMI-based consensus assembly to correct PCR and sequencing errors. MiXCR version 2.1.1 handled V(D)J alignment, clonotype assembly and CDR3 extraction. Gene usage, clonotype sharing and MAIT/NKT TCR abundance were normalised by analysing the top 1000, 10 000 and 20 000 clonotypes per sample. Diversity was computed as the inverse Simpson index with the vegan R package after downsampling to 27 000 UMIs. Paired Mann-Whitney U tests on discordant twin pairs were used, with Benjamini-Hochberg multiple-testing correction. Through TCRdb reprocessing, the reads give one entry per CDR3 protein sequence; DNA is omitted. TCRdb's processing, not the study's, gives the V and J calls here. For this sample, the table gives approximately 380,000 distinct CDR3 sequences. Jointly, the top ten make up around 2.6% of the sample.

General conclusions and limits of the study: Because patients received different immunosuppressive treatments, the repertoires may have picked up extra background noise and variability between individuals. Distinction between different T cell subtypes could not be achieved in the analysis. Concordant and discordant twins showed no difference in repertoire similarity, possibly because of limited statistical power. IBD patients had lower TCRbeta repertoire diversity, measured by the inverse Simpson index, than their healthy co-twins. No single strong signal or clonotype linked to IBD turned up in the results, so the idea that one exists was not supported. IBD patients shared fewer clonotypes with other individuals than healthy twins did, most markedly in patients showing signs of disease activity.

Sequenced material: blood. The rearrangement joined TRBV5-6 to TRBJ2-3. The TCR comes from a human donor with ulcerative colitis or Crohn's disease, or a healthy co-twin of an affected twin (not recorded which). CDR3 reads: CASSATDTQYF.